This T cell receptor (beta chain) was sequenced in a study of blood T cells in healthy people across ages. The study, taken as a whole, reports: As naive T cell percentage varied, TCR beta diversity correlated strongly with it.

With a J-beta primer mix and a sample-barcoded 5' primer, a second PCR ran roughly 6 to 11 cycles. One entry per CDR3 protein results from TCRdb running MiXCR on the 5' RACE reads. The table has hundreds of thousands of distinct CDR3 sequences, approximately 55% seen once. Germline CDR1 SEHNR, CDR2 FQNEAQ (reference sequence). V was pared by 7 bases and J by 5 bases, with 6 bases between. The CDR3 sequence is 11 residues long. This clonotype was counted between two and nine times. What it binds is unknown. The sample taken for sequencing was blood. The rearrangement joins TRBV7-9 to TRBJ2-1, with D uncertain. This clonotype was obtained from an older man in good health. CDR3 bases: TGTGCCAGCATCCTGGACAATGAGCAGTTCTTC. The encoded protein is CASILDNEQFF.